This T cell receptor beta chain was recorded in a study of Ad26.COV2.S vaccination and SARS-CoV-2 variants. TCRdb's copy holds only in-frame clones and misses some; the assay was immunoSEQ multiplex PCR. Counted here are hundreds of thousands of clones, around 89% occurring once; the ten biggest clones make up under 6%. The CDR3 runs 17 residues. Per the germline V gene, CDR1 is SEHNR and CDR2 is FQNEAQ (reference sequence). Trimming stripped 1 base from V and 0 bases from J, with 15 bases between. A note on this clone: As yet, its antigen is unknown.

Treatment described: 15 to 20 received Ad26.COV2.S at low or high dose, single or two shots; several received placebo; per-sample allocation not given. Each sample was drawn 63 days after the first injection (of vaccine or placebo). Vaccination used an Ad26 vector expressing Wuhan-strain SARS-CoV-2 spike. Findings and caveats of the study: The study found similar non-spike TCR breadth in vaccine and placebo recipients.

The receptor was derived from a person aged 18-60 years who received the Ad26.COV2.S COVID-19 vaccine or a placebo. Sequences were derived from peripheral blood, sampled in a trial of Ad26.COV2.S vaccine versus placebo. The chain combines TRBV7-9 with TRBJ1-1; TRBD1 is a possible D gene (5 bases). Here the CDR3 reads CASSLVGKGPVNTEAFF. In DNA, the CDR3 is TGTGCCAGCAGCTTAGTTGGGAAGGGGCCGGTGAACACTGAAGCTTTCTTT.